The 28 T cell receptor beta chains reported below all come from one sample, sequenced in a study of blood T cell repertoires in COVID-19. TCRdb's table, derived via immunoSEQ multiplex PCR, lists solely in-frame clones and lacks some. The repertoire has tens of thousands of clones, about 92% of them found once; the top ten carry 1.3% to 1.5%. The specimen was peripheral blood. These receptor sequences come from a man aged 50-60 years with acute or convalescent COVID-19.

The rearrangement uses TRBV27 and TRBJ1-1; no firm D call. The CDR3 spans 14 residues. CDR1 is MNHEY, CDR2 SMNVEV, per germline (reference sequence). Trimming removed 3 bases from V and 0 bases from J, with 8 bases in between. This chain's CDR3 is CASSFNSMNTEAFF. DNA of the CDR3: TGTGCCAGCAGTTTCAACTCCATGAACACTGAAGCTTTCTTT.

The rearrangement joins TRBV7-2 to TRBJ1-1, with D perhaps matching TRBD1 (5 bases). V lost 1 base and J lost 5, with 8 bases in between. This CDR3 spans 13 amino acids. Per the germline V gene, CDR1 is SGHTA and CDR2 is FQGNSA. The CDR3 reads CASSLVRGTEAFF. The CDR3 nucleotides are TGTGCCAGCAGCTTAGTTCGGGGGACTGAAGCTTTCTTT.

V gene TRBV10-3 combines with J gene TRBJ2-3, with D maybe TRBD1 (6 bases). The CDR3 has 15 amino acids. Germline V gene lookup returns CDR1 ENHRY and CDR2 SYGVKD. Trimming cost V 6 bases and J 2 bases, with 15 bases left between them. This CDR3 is CAISLKDRSTDTQYF. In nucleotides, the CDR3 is TGTGCCATCAGCTTAAAGGACAGATCCACAGATACGCAGTATTTT.

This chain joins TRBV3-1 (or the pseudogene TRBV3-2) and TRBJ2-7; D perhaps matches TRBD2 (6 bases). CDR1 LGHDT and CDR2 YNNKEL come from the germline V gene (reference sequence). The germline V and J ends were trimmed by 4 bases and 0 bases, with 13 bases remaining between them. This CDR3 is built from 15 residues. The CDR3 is CASSLATGSSYEQYF. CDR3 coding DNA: TGTGCCAGCAGCCTGGCAACCGGGAGCTCCTACGAGCAGTACTTC.

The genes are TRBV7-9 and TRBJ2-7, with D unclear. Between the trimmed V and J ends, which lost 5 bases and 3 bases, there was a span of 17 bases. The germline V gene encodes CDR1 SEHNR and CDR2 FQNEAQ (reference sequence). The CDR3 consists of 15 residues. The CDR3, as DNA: TGTGCCAGCAGCCCAAGACTCACCACGTTCTACGAGCAGTACGTC. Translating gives CASSPRLTTFYEQYV.

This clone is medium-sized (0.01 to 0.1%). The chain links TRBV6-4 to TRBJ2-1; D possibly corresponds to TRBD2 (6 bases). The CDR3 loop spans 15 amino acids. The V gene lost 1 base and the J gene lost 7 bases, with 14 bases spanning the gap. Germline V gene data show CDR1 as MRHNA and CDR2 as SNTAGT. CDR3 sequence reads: CASSDLVGSGNEQFF. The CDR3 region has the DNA TGTGCCAGCAGTGACTTGGTTGGAAGCGGGAATGAGCAGTTCTTC.

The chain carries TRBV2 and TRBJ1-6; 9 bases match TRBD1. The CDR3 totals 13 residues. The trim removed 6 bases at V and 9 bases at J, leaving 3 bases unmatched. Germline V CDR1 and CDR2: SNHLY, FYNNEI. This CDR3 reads CASRDRGTSPLHF. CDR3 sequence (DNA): TGTGCCAGCAGGGACAGGGGTACTTCACCCCTCCACTTT.

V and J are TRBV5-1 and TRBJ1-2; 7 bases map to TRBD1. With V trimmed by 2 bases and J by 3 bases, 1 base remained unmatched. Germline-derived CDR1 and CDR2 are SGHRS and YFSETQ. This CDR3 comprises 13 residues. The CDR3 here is CASSFTGDYGYTF. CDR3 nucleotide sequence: TGCGCCAGCAGCTTTACAGGGGACTATGGCTACACCTTC.

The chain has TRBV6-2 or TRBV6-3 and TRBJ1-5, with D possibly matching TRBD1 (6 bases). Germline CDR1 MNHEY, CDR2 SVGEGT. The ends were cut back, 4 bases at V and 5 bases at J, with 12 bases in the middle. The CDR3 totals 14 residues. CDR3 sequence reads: CASSFTGRDQPQHF. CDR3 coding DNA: TGTGCCAGCAGTTTTACAGGGAGAGATCAGCCCCAGCATTTT.

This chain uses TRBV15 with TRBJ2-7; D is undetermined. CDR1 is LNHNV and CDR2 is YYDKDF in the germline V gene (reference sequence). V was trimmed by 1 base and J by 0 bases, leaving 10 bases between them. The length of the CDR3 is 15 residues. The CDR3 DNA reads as TGTGCCACCAGCAGAGCATACGGGTCCTCCTACGAGCAGTACTTC. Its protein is CATSRAYGSSYEQYF.

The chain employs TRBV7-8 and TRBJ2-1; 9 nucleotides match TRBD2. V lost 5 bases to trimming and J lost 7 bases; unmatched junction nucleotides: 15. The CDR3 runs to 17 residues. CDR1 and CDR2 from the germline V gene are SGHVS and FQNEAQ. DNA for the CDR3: TGTGCCAGCAGCGTAAGAACCGGGACTAGCCCCGTGAATGAGCAGTTCTTC. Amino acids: CASSVRTGTSPVNEQFF.

The CDR3 protein is CAISESGQGAATNQPQHF. The CDR3 DNA reads TGTGCCATCAGTGAGTCGGGACAGGGGGCTGCGACCAATCAGCCCCAGCATTTT. The chain couples TRBV10-3 to TRBJ1-5, with TRBD1 matching 12 bases. This CDR3 spans 18 amino acids. Unmatched junction bases numbered 6, after V lost 0 bases and J lost 3 bases. Germline V gene sequence: CDR1 ENHRY, CDR2 SYGVKD.

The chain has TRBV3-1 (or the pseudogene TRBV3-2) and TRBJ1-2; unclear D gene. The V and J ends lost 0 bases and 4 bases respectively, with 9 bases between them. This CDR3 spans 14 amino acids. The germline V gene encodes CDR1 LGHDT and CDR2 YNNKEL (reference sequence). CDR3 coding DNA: TGTGCCAGCAGCCAAGAGGCACAGACCTATGGCTACACCTTC. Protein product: CASSQEAQTYGYTF.

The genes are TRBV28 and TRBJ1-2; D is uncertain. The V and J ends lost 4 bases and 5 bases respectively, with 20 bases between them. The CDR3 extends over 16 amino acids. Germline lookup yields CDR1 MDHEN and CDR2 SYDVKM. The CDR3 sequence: CASSSPLGTPGYGYTF. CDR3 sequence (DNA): TGTGCCAGCAGTTCACCCCTGGGAACACCGGGATATGGCTACACCTTC.

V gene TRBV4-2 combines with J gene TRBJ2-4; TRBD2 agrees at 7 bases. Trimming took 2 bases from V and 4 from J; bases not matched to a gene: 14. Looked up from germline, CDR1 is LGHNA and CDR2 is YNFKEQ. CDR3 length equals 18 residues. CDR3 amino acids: CASSQQGPGRGIKNIQYF. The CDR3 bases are TGTGCCAGCAGCCAACAGGGTCCTGGGCGGGGGATTAAAAACATTCAGTACTTC.

The CDR3: CASSLVQRDDSPLHF. As DNA, the CDR3 is TGCGCCAGCAGCTTGGTCCAGCGCGATGATTCACCCCTCCACTTT. The rearrangement links TRBV5-1 to TRBJ1-6; D uncertain. Germline V lookup: CDR1 SGHRS, CDR2 YFSETQ. The CDR3 spans 15 residues. Trimming removed 0 bases at V and 8 bases at J, with 12 bases between. Full variable domain (outside the CDR3, taken from reference TRBV5-1 and TRBJ1-6): KAGVTQTPRYLIKTRGQQVTLSCSPISGHRSVSWYQQTPGQGLQFLFEYFSETQRNKGNFPGRFSGRQFSNSRSEMNVSTLELGDSALYLCASSLVQRDDSPLHFGNGTRLTVT.

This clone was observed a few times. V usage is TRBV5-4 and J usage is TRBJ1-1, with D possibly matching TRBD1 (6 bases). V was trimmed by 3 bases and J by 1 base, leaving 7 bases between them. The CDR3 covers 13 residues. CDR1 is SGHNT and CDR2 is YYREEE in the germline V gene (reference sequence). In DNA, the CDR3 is TGTGCCAGCAGCTCACAGGGGAACACTGAAGCTTTCTTT. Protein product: CASSSQGNTEAFF.

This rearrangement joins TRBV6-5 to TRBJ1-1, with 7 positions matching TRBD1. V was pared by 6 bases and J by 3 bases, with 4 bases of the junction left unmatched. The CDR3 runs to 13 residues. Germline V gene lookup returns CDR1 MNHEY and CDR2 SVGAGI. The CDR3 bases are TGTGCCAGCAGACAGGGGAGTGACACTGAAGCTTTCTTT. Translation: CASRQGSDTEAFF.

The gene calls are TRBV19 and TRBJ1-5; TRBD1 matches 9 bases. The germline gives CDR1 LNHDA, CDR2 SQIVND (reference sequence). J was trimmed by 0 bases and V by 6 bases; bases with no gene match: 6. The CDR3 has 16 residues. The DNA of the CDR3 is TGTGCCAGTAGGGTAGGGACAGGGATTAGCAATCAGCCCCAGCATTTT. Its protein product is CASRVGTGISNQPQHF.

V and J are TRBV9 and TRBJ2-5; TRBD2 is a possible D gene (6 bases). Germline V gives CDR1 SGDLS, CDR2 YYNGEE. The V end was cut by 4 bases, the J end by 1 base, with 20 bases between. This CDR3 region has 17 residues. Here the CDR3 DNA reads TGTGCCAGCAGCTCTGGGAGGCGGACACCTGCCCAAGAGACCCAGTACTTC. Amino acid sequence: CASSSGRRTPAQETQYF.

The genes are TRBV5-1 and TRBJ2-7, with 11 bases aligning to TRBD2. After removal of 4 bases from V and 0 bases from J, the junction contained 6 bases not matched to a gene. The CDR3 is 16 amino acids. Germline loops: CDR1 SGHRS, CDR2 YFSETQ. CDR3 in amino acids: CASSKGLAVSSYEQYF. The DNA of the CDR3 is TGCGCCAGCAGCAAGGGACTAGCGGTCAGCTCCTACGAGCAGTACTTC.

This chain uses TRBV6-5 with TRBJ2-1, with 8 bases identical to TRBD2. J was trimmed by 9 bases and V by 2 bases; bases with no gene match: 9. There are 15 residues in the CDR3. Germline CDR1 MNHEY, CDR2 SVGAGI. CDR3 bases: TGTGCCAGCAGTTACGGGACTAGGGGCGCGGTTGAGCAGTTCTTC. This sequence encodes CASSYGTRGAVEQFF.

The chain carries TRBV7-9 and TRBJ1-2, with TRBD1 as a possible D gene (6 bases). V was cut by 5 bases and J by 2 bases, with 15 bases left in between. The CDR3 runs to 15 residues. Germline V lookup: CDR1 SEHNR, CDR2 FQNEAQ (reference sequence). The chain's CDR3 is CASSKSGVFNYGYTF. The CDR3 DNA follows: TGTGCCAGCAGCAAATCAGGGGTTTTCAACTATGGCTACACCTTC.

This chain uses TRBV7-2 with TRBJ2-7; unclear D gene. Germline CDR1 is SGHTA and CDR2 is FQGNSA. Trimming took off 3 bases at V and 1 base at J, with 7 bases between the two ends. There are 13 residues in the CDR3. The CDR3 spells CASSFATSYEQYV. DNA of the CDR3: TGTGCCAGCAGCTTCGCCACATCCTACGAGCAGTACGTC.

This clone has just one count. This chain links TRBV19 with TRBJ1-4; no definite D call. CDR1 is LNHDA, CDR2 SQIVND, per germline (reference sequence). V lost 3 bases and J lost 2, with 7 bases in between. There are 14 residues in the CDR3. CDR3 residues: CASSISGTNEKLFF. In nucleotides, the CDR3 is TGTGCCAGTAGTATTTCGGGGACTAATGAAAAACTGTTTTTT.

CDR3 in amino acids: CSVVAGGGTEAFF. CDR3 in DNA: TGCAGCGTTGTAGCTGGGGGCGGCACTGAAGCTTTCTTT. This rearrangement joins TRBV29-1 to TRBJ1-1; D is possibly TRBD1 (6 bases). Trimming cost V 4 bases and J 4 bases, with 13 bases left between them. CDR1 is SQVTM, CDR2 ANQGSEA, per germline. The CDR3 covers 13 residues.

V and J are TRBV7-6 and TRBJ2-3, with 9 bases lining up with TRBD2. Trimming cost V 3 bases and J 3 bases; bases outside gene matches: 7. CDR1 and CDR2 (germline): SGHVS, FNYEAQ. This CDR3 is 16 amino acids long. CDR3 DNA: TGTGCCAGCAGCTTGGGTGGGACTAGCAGAACAGATACGCAGTATTTT. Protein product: CASSLGGTSRTDTQYF.

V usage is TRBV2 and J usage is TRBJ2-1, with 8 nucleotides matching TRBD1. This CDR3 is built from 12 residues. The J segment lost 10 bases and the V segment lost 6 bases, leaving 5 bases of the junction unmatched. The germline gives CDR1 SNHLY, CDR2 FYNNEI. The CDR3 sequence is CASSLDRDEQFF. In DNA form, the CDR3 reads TGTGCCAGCAGCTTGGACAGGGACGAGCAGTTCTTC.